This TCR beta chain appears in the sequencing data of a study of T-cell reconstitution after alpha-beta-depleted transplantation in children. The library targeted TCRbeta and was prepared with unique molecular identifiers. TCRdb re-analysed the PCR reads in MiXCR, keeping a single row per CDR3 protein. The sample yields fewer than 400,000 distinct CDR3 sequences, roughly 21% seen once. Germline V gives CDR1 SNHLY, CDR2 FYNNEI. The CDR3 runs 16 residues. J gave up 0 bases and V 6 bases, and 4 bases lay outside the gene matches. The source material was PBMCs from the stem cell graft donor, sampled from the stem cell graft. The TCR was taken from a human donor who donated a stem cell graft to a child with acute myeloid leukemia. This chain connects TRBV2 to TRBJ2-6, with 8 bases lining up with TRBD1. CDR3 amino acids: CASRGDRTSGANVLTF. The CDR3 bases are TGTGCCAGCAGGGGGGACAGGACCTCTGGGGCCAACGTCCTGACTTTC.